Shown below are 23 T cell receptor beta chains from a single sample sequenced in a study of T-cell memory formation after mild COVID-19. MiXCR, run by TCRdb on the 5' RACE reads, gives a single entry per CDR3 protein. The sample has hundreds of thousands of distinct CDR3 sequences, over 13% seen once. Sequenced input: PBMCs or a T cell subset sorted from them (not recorded which). The receptor source for this set is a young man who had mild COVID-19 (a few samples of this study predate the infection). Cell type and time point are not known.

The sample holds many counts of this clonotype. The rearrangement links TRBV6-5 to TRBJ2-4; D unresolved. Trimming pared 0 bases from V and 7 bases from J, leaving 7 bases between. Germline assignment: CDR1 MNHEY and CDR2 SVGAGI. The CDR3 is made up of 13 amino acids. The CDR3 sequence: CASSYSGANIQYF. The DNA of the CDR3 is TGTGCCAGCAGTTACTCGGGCGCCAACATTCAGTACTTC.

The V gene is TRBV6-5, the J gene TRBJ1-3, with D possibly being TRBD1 (5 bases). Trimming pared 6 bases from V and 0 bases from J, leaving 12 bases between. This CDR3 has 15 residues. The germline V gene encodes CDR1 MNHEY and CDR2 SVGAGI. CDR3 amino acids: CASSWGRGSGNTIYF. Written as DNA, the CDR3 is TGTGCCAGCAGCTGGGGACGGGGCTCTGGAAACACCATATATTTT.

This chain's CDR3 is CASTQGYYNEQFF. CDR3 bases: TGTGCCAGCACACAGGGATACTACAATGAGCAGTTCTTC. The chain links TRBV6-6 to TRBJ2-1; possible D gene TRBD1, 6 bases. The CDR3 has 13 residues. Trimming left V 7 bases short and J 3 bases short, with 10 bases between. In germline, CDR1 is MNHNY, CDR2 SVGAGI (reference sequence).

This clonotype has ten or more counts. The chain uses TRBV4-1 and TRBJ2-2; 10 bases map to TRBD2. This CDR3 region has 16 residues. V lost 2 bases, J lost 2 bases, and 2 bases stayed unmatched. The V gene's germline CDR1 is MGHRA and CDR2 YSYEKL. The CDR3 nucleotides are TGCGCCAGCAGCCAACGACTAGCGGGTAACACCGGGGAGCTGTTTTTT. Its translation: CASSQRLAGNTGELFF.

This rearrangement joins TRBV25-1 to TRBJ2-3; TRBD2 matches 10 bases. Trimming at V came to 4 bases and at J to 0 bases, leaving 4 bases not matched to a gene. The length of the CDR3 is 16 residues. Per germline, CDR1 MGHDK and CDR2 SYGVNS. In nucleotides, the CDR3 is TGTGCCAGCAGTGCCGGACTAGCGGAGAGCACAGATACGCAGTATTTT. It is translated as CASSAGLAESTDTQYF.

V usage is TRBV5-5 and J usage is TRBJ1-2; D is unresolved. This CDR3 has 15 residues. Trimming took off 0 bases at V and 4 bases at J, with 13 bases between the two ends. Per germline, CDR1 SGHKS and CDR2 YYEKEE (reference sequence). CDR3 loop: CASSLAGGAVYGYTF. The CDR3 DNA follows: TGTGCCAGCAGCTTGGCTGGCGGCGCTGTCTATGGCTACACCTTC.

CDR3 sequence (DNA): TGTGCCAGCAGCGCTGCGGGTACTGAAGCTTTCTTT. Amino acid sequence: CASSAAGTEAFF. The chain carries TRBV9 and TRBJ1-1; no definite D call. The V and J ends lost 3 bases and 5 bases respectively, with 8 bases between them. CDR3 length: 12 amino acids. Per the germline V gene, CDR1 is SGDLS and CDR2 is YYNGEE.

In its sample, this clonotype was seen a few times. The chain uses TRBV20-1 and TRBJ2-3, with D possibly being TRBD1 (6 bases). CDR3 length: 12 amino acids. Looked up from germline, CDR1 is DFQATT and CDR2 is SNEGSKA (reference sequence). The V end lost 5 bases, the J end lost 6 bases, and 12 bases lay between the germline ends. CDR3 in amino acids: CSAGGYTDTQYF. The CDR3 nucleotides read TGCAGTGCTGGGGGCTACACGGATACGCAGTATTTT.

The chain employs TRBV20-1 and TRBJ2-5, with 8 bases matching TRBD2. The V and J ends lost 1 base and 5 bases, in that order; junction bases with no gene match: 12. Germline-derived CDR1 and CDR2 are DFQATT and SNEGSKA (reference sequence). This CDR3 has 16 amino acids. CDR3 sequence: CSARGIGGAHRETQYF. DNA of the CDR3: TGCAGTGCTAGAGGGATCGGGGGGGCGCATAGGGAGACCCAGTACTTC.

This clonotype was observed a handful of times. The V call is TRBV7-2, the J call TRBJ2-5, with no clear D. From germline, CDR1 is SGHTA and CDR2 FQGNSA. The V gene lost 1 base and the J gene lost 13 bases, with 13 bases spanning the gap. CDR3 length: 12 residues. DNA for the CDR3: TGTGCCAGCAGCTTAGTGACGAGTTGGTGGTACTTC. Its protein product is CASSLVTSWWYF.

There are a few counts of this clonotype. The genes are TRBV7-2 and TRBJ2-2; the D gene is possibly TRBD2 (6 bases). CDR3 size: 15 residues. The V end lost 7 bases, the J end lost 2 bases, and 14 bases lay between the germline ends. Germline V gives CDR1 SGHTA, CDR2 FQGNSA. CDR3 nucleotides: TGTGCCAGCACCGCCACTAGCCCCAACACCGGGGAGCTGTTTTTT. It specifies CASTATSPNTGELFF.

This clonotype was counted a few times. J is TRBJ2-3 and V is TRBV10-2; TRBD2 is a possible D gene (5 bases). The germline V gene encodes CDR1 WSHSY and CDR2 SAAADI. The CDR3 has 14 residues. The V gene lost 7 bases and the J gene lost 1 base, with 12 bases spanning the gap. The chain's CDR3 is CASMVRGGTDTQYF. CDR3 in DNA: TGCGCCAGCATGGTCCGGGGAGGCACAGATACGCAGTATTTT.

The table lists this clonotype with a few counts. The chain carries TRBV4-2 and TRBJ2-7; possible D gene TRBD1, 5 bases. Germline lookup yields CDR1 LGHNA and CDR2 YNFKEQ. V was shortened by 0 bases and J by 7 bases, with 16 bases between the two germline ends. This CDR3 contains 15 residues. CDR3 residues: CASSQERQPLREQYF. CDR3 bases: TGTGCCAGCAGCCAAGAACGACAGCCCCTAAGGGAGCAGTACTTC.

V and J are TRBV7-9 and TRBJ1-2, with D tentatively TRBD1 (5 bases). The CDR3 extends over 14 amino acids. Trimming left V 2 bases short and J 0 bases short, with 7 bases between. Germline-derived CDR1 and CDR2 are SEHNR and FQNEAQ (reference sequence). DNA for the CDR3: TGTGCCAGCAGCTTAACGGACACTAACTATGGCTACACCTTC. It translates to CASSLTDTNYGYTF.

The chain uses TRBV7-2 and TRBJ2-7; 9 positions agree with TRBD1. This CDR3 is 14 amino acids long. The J segment lost 6 bases and the V segment lost 4 bases, leaving 7 bases of the junction unmatched. The germline V gene encodes CDR1 SGHTA and CDR2 FQGNSA. The CDR3, as DNA: TGTGCCAGCAGCTCCGGACAGGGGAGGGGCGAGCAGTACTTC. Its translation: CASSSGQGRGEQYF. Looking up the rest from reference TRBV7-2 and TRBJ2-7 gives the full variable domain: GAGVSQSPSNKVTEKGKDVELRCDPISGHTALYWYRQSLGQGLEFLIYFQGNSAPDKSGLPSDRFSAERTGGSVSTLTIQRTQQEDSAVYLCASSSGQGRGEQYFGPGTRLTVT.

This clonotype occurred a few times. This chain links TRBV3-1 with TRBJ2-7; 10 bases align to TRBD2. CDR3 length equals 14 residues. J was trimmed by 3 bases and V by 3 bases; bases with no gene match: 2. CDR1 is LGHDT and CDR2 is YNNKEL in the germline V gene (reference sequence). The chain's CDR3 is CASSHLAGDYEQYF. The CDR3 bases are TGTGCCAGCAGCCACCTAGCGGGGGACTACGAGCAGTACTTC.

J is TRBJ2-3 and V is TRBV4-3; D is tentatively TRBD1 or TRBD2 (5 bases each). The V end lost 2 bases, the J end lost 4 bases, and 13 bases lay between the germline ends. This CDR3 region has 15 residues. Germline CDR1 LGHNA, CDR2 YSLEER. CDR3 nucleotide sequence: TGCGCCAGCAGCCAATTTGGGGGAAGGGCAGATACGCAGTATTTT. This translates into CASSQFGGRADTQYF.

This clonotype has a handful of counts. J is TRBJ2-3 and V is TRBV6-1; D is undetermined. Germline V gene lookup returns CDR1 MNHNS and CDR2 SASEGT. The V end lost 4 bases, the J end lost 3 bases, and 8 bases lay between the germline ends. The CDR3 consists of 13 residues. In nucleotides, the CDR3 is TGTGCCAGCAGTGGATTTTCGACAGATACGCAGTATTTT. Translated, it gives CASSGFSTDTQYF.

The chain carries TRBV4-1 and TRBJ2-7, with TRBD2 as a possible D gene (5 bases). Deletions cut 0 bases from V and 0 bases from J, with 9 bases between. The CDR3 is 15 amino acids. CDR1 and CDR2 from the germline V gene are MGHRA and YSYEKL. The CDR3 sequence is CASSQDRGISYEQYV. The CDR3 DNA follows: TGCGCCAGCAGCCAAGATCGGGGTATCTCCTACGAGCAGTACGTC.

This chain uses TRBV7-9 with TRBJ1-1; 7 bases are shared with TRBD1. Germline-derived CDR1 and CDR2 are SEHNR and FQNEAQ (reference sequence). This CDR3 comprises 15 residues. The V gene end was trimmed by 2 bases and the J gene end by 4 bases; junction bases not matched to a gene: 7. The CDR3: CASSLRGGEGTEAFF. The CDR3 bases are TGTGCCAGCAGCTTACGAGGGGGCGAAGGCACTGAAGCTTTCTTT.

The chain has TRBV4-3 and TRBJ1-6; D not resolved. The V and J ends lost 2 bases and 4 bases respectively, with 12 bases between them. There are 16 residues in the CDR3. Germline CDR1 is LGHNA and CDR2 is YSLEER. The CDR3: CASSQRGFSYNSPLHF. In DNA form, the CDR3 reads TGCGCCAGCAGCCAACGCGGGTTCTCATATAATTCACCCCTCCACTTT.

This clonotype was recorded a few times. The rearrangement joins TRBV24-1 to TRBJ2-7; D is undetermined. CDR1 and CDR2 from the germline V gene are KGHDR and SFDVKD. Trimming cost V 0 bases and J 7 bases, with 15 bases left between them. The CDR3 contains 15 residues. As DNA, the CDR3 is TGTGCCACCAGTGATTTGATTCAGCTTCCTTGGGAGCAGTACTTC. It translates to CATSDLIQLPWEQYF.

The chain joins TRBV5-1 to TRBJ2-1; TRBD2 is a possible D gene (5 bases). Germline V gene lookup returns CDR1 SGHRS and CDR2 YFSETQ. The germline V and J ends were trimmed by 4 bases and 8 bases, with 19 bases remaining between them. The length of the CDR3 is 15 residues. This CDR3 reads CASSLAPGPDHEQFF. In nucleotides, the CDR3 is TGCGCCAGCAGCCTAGCCCCCGGCCCGGACCATGAGCAGTTCTTC.